Described below is a single T cell receptor (beta chain) sequence and its context. The antigen remains unidentified. The data are from a study of T cell repertoires in aging, cancer and after chemotherapy. Study in general: The whole study produced a dataset of around 8.4 million TCR reads. General study results and limits: Untreated cancer patients had significantly lower blood TCR diversity than age-matched healthy donors. Across the chemotherapy interval, each cancer cohort showed higher median generation probability, suggesting thymic rebound.

The germline CDR1 and CDR2 sequences are SGHTA and FQGNSA. V was shortened by 5 bases and J by 1 base, with 8 bases between the two germline ends. This CDR3 contains 13 residues. Multiplex touch-down PCR with TRB-A/B primers amplified rearranged V-D-J TRB sequences. MiXCR, applied by TCRdb to the multiplex PCR reads, yields one record per CDR3 protein. This table holds some 19,000 distinct CDR3 sequences, roughly 35% found once. Peripheral blood genomic DNA, not sorted cells or RNA, was the template. The rearrangement joins TRBV7-2 to TRBJ1-1; D possibly corresponds to TRBD1 (6 bases). This TCR was sampled from a human donor with a solid tumor. The sequenced sample was blood. The CDR3 loop reads CASSGQPNTEAFF. CDR3 sequence (DNA): TGTGCCAGCAGCGGACAGCCGAACACTGAAGCTTTCTTT.